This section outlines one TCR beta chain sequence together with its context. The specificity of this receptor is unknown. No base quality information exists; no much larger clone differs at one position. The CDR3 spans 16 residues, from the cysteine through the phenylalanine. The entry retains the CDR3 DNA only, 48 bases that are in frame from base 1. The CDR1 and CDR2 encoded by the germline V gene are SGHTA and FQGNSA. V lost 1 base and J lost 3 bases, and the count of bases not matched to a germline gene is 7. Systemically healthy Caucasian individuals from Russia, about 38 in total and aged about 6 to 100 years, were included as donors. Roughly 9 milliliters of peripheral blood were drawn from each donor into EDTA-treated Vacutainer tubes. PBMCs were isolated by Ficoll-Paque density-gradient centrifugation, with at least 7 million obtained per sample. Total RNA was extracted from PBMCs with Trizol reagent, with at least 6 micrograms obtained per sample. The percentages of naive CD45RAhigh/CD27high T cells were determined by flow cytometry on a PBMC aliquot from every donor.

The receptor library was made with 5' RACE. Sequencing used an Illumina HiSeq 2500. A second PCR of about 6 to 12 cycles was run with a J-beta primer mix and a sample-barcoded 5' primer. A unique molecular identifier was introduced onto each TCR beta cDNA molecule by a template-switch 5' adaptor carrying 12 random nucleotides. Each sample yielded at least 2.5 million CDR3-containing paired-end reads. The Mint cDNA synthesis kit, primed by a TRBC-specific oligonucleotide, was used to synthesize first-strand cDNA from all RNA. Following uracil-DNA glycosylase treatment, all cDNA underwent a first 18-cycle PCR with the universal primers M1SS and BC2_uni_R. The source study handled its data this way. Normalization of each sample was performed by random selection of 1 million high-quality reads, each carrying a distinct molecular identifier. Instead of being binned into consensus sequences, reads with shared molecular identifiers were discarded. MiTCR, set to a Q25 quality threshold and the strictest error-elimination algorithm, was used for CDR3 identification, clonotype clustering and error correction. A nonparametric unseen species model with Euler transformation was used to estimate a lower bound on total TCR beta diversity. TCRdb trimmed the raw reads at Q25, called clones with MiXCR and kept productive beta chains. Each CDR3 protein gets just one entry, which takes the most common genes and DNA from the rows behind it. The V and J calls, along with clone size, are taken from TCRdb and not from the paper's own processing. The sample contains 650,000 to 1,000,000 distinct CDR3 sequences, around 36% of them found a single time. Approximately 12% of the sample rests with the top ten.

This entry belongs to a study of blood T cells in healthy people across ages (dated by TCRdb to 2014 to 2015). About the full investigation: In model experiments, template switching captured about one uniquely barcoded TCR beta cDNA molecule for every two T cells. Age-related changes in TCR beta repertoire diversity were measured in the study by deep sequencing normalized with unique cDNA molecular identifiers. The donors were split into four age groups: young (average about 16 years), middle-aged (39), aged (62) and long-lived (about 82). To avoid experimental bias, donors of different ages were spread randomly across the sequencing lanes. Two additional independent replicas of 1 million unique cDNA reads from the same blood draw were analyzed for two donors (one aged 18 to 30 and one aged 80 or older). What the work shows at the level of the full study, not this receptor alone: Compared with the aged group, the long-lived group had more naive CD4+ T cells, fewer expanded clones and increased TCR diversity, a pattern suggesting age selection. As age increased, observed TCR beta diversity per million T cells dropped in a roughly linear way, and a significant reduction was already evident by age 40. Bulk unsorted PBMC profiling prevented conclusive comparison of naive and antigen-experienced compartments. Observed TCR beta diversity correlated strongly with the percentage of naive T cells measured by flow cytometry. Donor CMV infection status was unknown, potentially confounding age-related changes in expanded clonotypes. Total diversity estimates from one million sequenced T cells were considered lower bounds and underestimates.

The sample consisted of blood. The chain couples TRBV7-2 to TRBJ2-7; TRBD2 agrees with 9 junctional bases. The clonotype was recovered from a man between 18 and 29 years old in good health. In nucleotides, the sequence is TGTGCCAGCAGCTTAGTACAGCGGGGGGTCTTCTACGAGCAGTACTTC. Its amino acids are CASSLVQRGVFYEQYF.